This passage covers 21 T cell receptor beta chains from one sample sequenced in a study of cytomegalovirus exposure and HLA in healthy donors. PCR involved 60 Vbeta and 13 Jbeta primers. Only in-frame clones appear in the TCRdb table, and some are missing; sequencing was by immunoSEQ multiplex PCR. The sample holds 100,000 to 150,000 clones; roughly 71% are singletons and the top ten take approximately 1.4%. Sequences were obtained from PBMCs. The receptors derive from a woman aged 40 to 49 in good health and CMV-seronegative.

This clone showed up just a few times. The chain links TRBV7-9 to TRBJ1-1, with D perhaps matching TRBD1 (6 bases). Per the germline V gene, CDR1 is SEHNR and CDR2 is FQNEAQ (reference sequence). V lost 3 bases to trimming and J lost 7 bases, with 9 bases between them. This CDR3 region has 12 residues. Here the CDR3 reads CASSFQGFEAFF. DNA of the CDR3: TGTGCCAGCAGCTTTCAGGGGTTTGAAGCTTTCTTT.

V usage is TRBV19 and J usage is TRBJ2-3; D possibly corresponds to TRBD1 (6 bases). This CDR3 spans 12 amino acids. Trimming cost V 4 bases and J 13 bases, with 15 bases left between them. In germline, CDR1 is LNHDA, CDR2 SQIVND (reference sequence). For the CDR3, the DNA is TGTGCCAGTAGTACCCGGACAGCTCAGAAGTATTTT. It is translated as CASSTRTAQKYF.

The J gene is TRBJ2-3, the V gene TRBV6-5, with 11 positions matching TRBD2. Germline-derived CDR1 and CDR2 are MNHEY and SVGAGI. This CDR3 is 15 amino acids long. Losses at the gene ends were 8 bases for V and 2 bases for J; bases not matched to a gene: 6. The CDR3 reads CASGIAGGSTDTQYF. The DNA for the CDR3 is TGTGCCAGCGGCATAGCGGGGGGGTCCACAGATACGCAGTATTTT.

The V gene is TRBV7-9, the J gene TRBJ2-7; 8 bases line up with TRBD1. The CDR3 is made up of 12 amino acids. Germline CDR1 and CDR2: SEHNR and FQNEAQ (reference sequence). Written as DNA, the CDR3 is TGTGCGGGACAGGAAAATACCTACGAGCAGTACTTC. This encodes CAGQENTYEQYF.

The chain employs TRBV6-5 and TRBJ2-2; the D gene is possibly TRBD2 (6 bases). The V gene's germline CDR1 is MNHEY and CDR2 SVGAGI. V was cut by 5 bases and J by 0 bases, with 10 bases left in between. The CDR3 runs 15 residues. The CDR3 bases are TGTGCCAGCAGTATCAGACTAGCGAACACCGGGGAGCTGTTTTTT. Translating gives CASSIRLANTGELFF.

V and J are TRBV7-2 and TRBJ2-5; 8 bases agree with TRBD1. The CDR3 length is 15 residues. Germline V CDR1 and CDR2: SGHTA, FQGNSA. V shed 1 base and J 5 bases; nucleotides not matched to a gene: 6. The CDR3 DNA sequence: TGTGCCAGCAGCTTAGTCTCAGGGGGCGGGGAGACCCAGTACTTC. Residues: CASSLVSGGGETQYF.

This clone was picked up a small number of times. The gene calls are TRBV10-1 and TRBJ1-1; possibly TRBD1 for D (6 bases). The germline CDR1 and CDR2 sequences are WNHNN and SYGVQD (reference sequence). V was pared by 6 bases and J by 1 base, with 9 bases between. This CDR3 has 13 amino acids. The CDR3 DNA reads as TGCGCCAGCAGCGAACAGGGGAACACTGAAGCTTTCTTT. As protein: CASSEQGNTEAFF.

This clone was observed a handful of times. The chain uses TRBV18 and TRBJ2-7, with 7 bases fitting TRBD1. The CDR3 runs 14 residues. The J segment lost 3 bases and the V segment lost 4 bases, leaving 6 bases of the junction unmatched. Germline V CDR1 and CDR2: KGHSH, LQKENI. In DNA form, the CDR3 reads TGTGCCAGCTCACAGGGACAGAATTTCTACGAGCAGTACTTC. Amino acids: CASSQGQNFYEQYF.

The chain uses TRBV30 and TRBJ2-3, with D hard to call. Trimming took off 3 bases at V and 6 bases at J, with 7 bases between the two ends. The CDR3 is made up of 11 amino acids. The germline V gene has CDR1 GTSNPN and CDR2 SVGIG (reference sequence). The CDR3, as DNA: TGTGCCTGGAGCTTGAGCGATACGCAGTATTTT. Amino acids: CAWSLSDTQYF.

This sequence joins TRBV6-6 and TRBJ2-7; the D is unclear. The CDR3 sequence is 13 residues long. The germline CDR1 and CDR2 sequences are MNHNY and SVGAGI (reference sequence). V was cut by 7 bases and J by 0 bases, with 10 bases left in between. CDR3 sequence: CASTSPSSYEQYF. The CDR3 coding sequence is TGTGCCAGCACCAGCCCTAGCTCCTACGAGCAGTACTTC.

In DNA form, the CDR3 reads TGTGCCAGCAATGAGGGAAACTATGGCTACACCTTC. Amino acid sequence: CASNEGNYGYTF. The J gene is TRBJ1-2, the V gene TRBV28; the D is unclear. The CDR3 runs to 12 residues. Germline V gene data show CDR1 as MDHEN and CDR2 as SYDVKM. Trimming took off 7 bases at V and 2 bases at J, with 8 bases between the two ends.

V is TRBV5-4 and J is TRBJ2-7, with 7 bases lining up with TRBD1. This CDR3 contains 14 residues. Trimming cost V 3 bases and J 4 bases; bases outside gene matches: 7. The germline V gene has CDR1 SGHNT and CDR2 YYREEE (reference sequence). The CDR3 bases are TGTGCCAGCAGCTCCCAGACAGGGCCATACGAGCAGTACTTC. Translating it yields CASSSQTGPYEQYF. Complete variable domain (other parts from reference TRBV5-4 and TRBJ2-7): ETGVTQSPTHLIKTRGQQVTLRCSSQSGHNTVSWYQQALGQGPQFIFQYYREEENGRGNFPPRFSGLQFPNYSSELNVNALELDDSALYLCASSSQTGPYEQYFGPGTRLTVT.

V is TRBV2 and J is TRBJ2-1; 12 nucleotides line up with TRBD2. CDR3 length: 21 amino acids. Unmatched junction bases numbered 19, after V lost 3 bases and J lost 4 bases. Germline-derived CDR1 and CDR2 are SNHLY and FYNNEI. CDR3 protein: CASSDLFGDSSGGALYNEQFF. The DNA of the CDR3 is TGTGCCAGCAGTGATTTGTTCGGGGATTCTAGCGGGGGGGCCCTATACAATGAGCAGTTCTTC.

In nucleotides, the CDR3 is TGTGCCAGCACCGGGGGACAGCCAAACGTCCTGACTTTC. Its protein is CASTGGQPNVLTF. This chain uses TRBV2 with TRBJ2-6, with a tentative D call TRBD1 (7 bases). The CDR3 has 13 residues. The V end was cut by 7 bases, the J end by 10 bases, with 14 bases between. Germline loops: CDR1 SNHLY, CDR2 FYNNEI.

The chain carries TRBV6-5 and TRBJ1-2; perhaps TRBD1 as D (5 bases). V lost 0 bases and J 13 bases, leaving 21 bases between the germline ends. Germline CDR1 reads MNHEY; CDR2 reads SVGAGI. The CDR3 extends over 15 amino acids. The DNA of the CDR3 is TGTGCCAGCAGTTACTCGATGACAGTTACGACGGAGTGCACCTTC. Translated: CASSYSMTVTTECTF.

J is TRBJ2-3 and V is TRBV7-3; D gene uncertain. The germline V and J ends were trimmed by 1 base and 2 bases, with 4 bases remaining between them. Germline values: CDR1 SGHTA, CDR2 FQGTGA. This CDR3 contains 13 residues. The CDR3 nucleotides read TGTGCCAGCAGCTTAATCCACACAGATACGCAGTATTTT. Encoded protein: CASSLIHTDTQYF.

This rearrangement joins TRBV9 to TRBJ2-5; 10 nucleotides agree with TRBD2. The ends lost 2 bases at V and 3 bases at J; junction bases unmatched: 7. Germline-derived CDR1 and CDR2 are SGDLS and YYNGEE. This CDR3 is built from 16 residues. The CDR3 loop reads CASSVSGGLKEETQYF. CDR3 nucleotide sequence: TGTGCCAGCAGCGTTAGCGGGGGGTTAAAAGAAGAGACCCAGTACTTC.

The chain employs TRBV12-5 and TRBJ2-1; D not certain. The germline V and J ends were trimmed by 2 bases and 5 bases, with 16 bases remaining between them. In germline, CDR1 is LGHNT, CDR2 FRNRAP. The CDR3 loop spans 16 amino acids. In DNA, the CDR3 is TGTGCTAGTGGTTTGTTTAGCCAGCGAACCGACAATGAGCAGTTCTTC. This translates into CASGLFSQRTDNEQFF.

The chain carries TRBV5-4 and TRBJ1-3; perhaps TRBD1 as D (6 bases). The germline V gene has CDR1 SGHNT and CDR2 YYREEE (reference sequence). Trimming took 1 base from V and 0 from J, leaving 14 bases between them. The CDR3 runs to 17 residues. The CDR3 nucleotides read TGTGCCAGCAGCTTGAGGGCAGGGGACCCCTCTGGAAACACCATATATTTT. Its protein is CASSLRAGDPSGNTIYF.

The chain uses TRBV11-2 and TRBJ1-5, with 8 positions matching TRBD1. The V gene end was trimmed by 4 bases and the J gene end by 1 base; junction bases not matched to a gene: 3. The CDR3 is made up of 15 amino acids. CDR1 is SGHAT and CDR2 is FQNNGV in the germline V gene. The CDR3 protein is CASSWDRQSNQPQHF. CDR3 sequence (DNA): TGTGCCAGCAGCTGGGACAGGCAGAGCAATCAGCCCCAGCATTTT. Looking up the rest from reference TRBV11-2 and TRBJ1-5 gives the full variable domain: EAGVAQSPRYKIIEKRQSVAFWCNPISGHATLYWYQQILGQGPKLLIQFQNNGVVDDSQLPKDRFSAERLKGVDSTLKIQPAKLEDSAVYLCASSWDRQSNQPQHFGDGTRLSIL.

V is TRBV5-4 and J is TRBJ1-2; TRBD1 aligns across 8 bases. V dropped 6 bases and J dropped 6; count of bases not matched to a gene: 7. The CDR3 is 13 amino acids. Germline V CDR1 and CDR2: SGHNT, YYREEE (reference sequence). This CDR3 reads CASNLDRADGYTF. Here the CDR3 DNA reads TGTGCCAGCAACCTGGACAGGGCGGATGGCTACACCTTC.